This T cell receptor (beta chain) was documented in a study of T cell repertoires in cytomegalovirus infection. TCRdb reprocessed the reads with MiXCR, giving one entry per CDR3 protein. The sample yields around 240,000 distinct CDR3 sequences, roughly 22% seen once. CDR1 and CDR2 (germline): MNHNY, SVGAGI (reference sequence). J was trimmed by 8 bases and V by 4 bases; bases with no gene match: 9. This CDR3 region has 14 residues. The sequencing input was CD8+ T cells from PBMCs. The sequence came from a human donor in good health (CMV status not recorded). Some clones in this sample may be carry-over from other donors' samples. The rearrangement links TRBV6-6 to TRBJ1-2, with 8 bases matching TRBD1. CDR3 DNA sequence: TGTGCCAGCAGTTTGACAGGGGCCAGCTGGGGCTACACCTTC. Its protein product is CASSLTGASWGYTF.